This entry lists 29 T cell receptor beta chains sequenced from one sample in a study of circulating CD8 cells and anti-PD-1 response in melanoma. From live CD3+CD8+TCRalphabeta+ cells, four PD-1 and/or TIGIT subsets were sorted. Using around 14 ng of total RNA, TCR libraries were made with the QIAseq Immune Repertoire TCR panel. TCRdb called the reads again in MiXCR, with one record for every CDR3 protein. The sample holds roughly 890 distinct CDR3 sequences, approximately 10% seen once. The sample consisted of CD8+ T cells from PBMCs, taken at baseline or after one month of anti-PD-1 therapy (not recorded which). These receptors originate from a human donor with melanoma.

This clonotype qualifies as large. The V call is TRBV9, the J call TRBJ2-1, with 10 bases fitting TRBD2. In germline, CDR1 is SGDLS, CDR2 YYNGEE. V gave up 3 bases and J gave up 5 bases; unmatched junction bases: 5. The CDR3 covers 15 residues. Written as DNA, the CDR3 is TGTGCCAGCAGCGCTAGCGGGGGATTTAACAATGAGCAGTTCTTC. As protein: CASSASGGFNNEQFF.

V gene TRBV19 combines with J gene TRBJ2-1, with unresolved D. There are 12 residues in the CDR3. V was trimmed by 3 bases and J by 9 bases, leaving 9 bases between them. From germline, CDR1 is LNHDA and CDR2 SQIVND (reference sequence). CDR3 bases: TGTGCCAGTAGTATTGGTTGGACTGAGCAGTTCTTC. Translated, it gives CASSIGWTEQFF.

This clonotype is medium-sized within its sample. The chain has TRBV11-2 and TRBJ2-2; possibly TRBD1 for D (6 bases). With 2 bases removed from V and 5 bases from J, the gap between germline ends came to 9 bases. CDR1 and CDR2 from the germline V gene are SGHAT and FQNNGV. The CDR3 consists of 14 residues. CDR3 amino acids: CASSLTGWTGELFF. The CDR3 DNA reads as TGTGCCAGCAGCTTAACAGGGTGGACCGGGGAGCTGTTTTTT.

By share, this clonotype ranks as medium-sized. The chain combines TRBV19 with TRBJ2-2; D is unclear. CDR1 LNHDA and CDR2 SQIVND come from the germline V gene (reference sequence). Between the trimmed V and J ends, which lost 4 bases and 6 bases, there was a span of 15 bases. This CDR3 comprises 15 residues. This CDR3 is CASSNPAVAAGELFF. The CDR3, as DNA: TGTGCCAGTAGTAATCCGGCAGTCGCGGCCGGGGAGCTGTTTTTT.

This clonotype came up a few times. CDR3 region: CASSIDGSPGLQPSTDTQYF. DNA of the CDR3: TGTGCCAGTAGTATAGATGGGTCTCCGGGACTCCAGCCTAGCACAGATACGCAGTATTTT. The V gene is TRBV19, the J gene TRBJ2-3; the D gene is possibly TRBD2 (6 bases). The CDR3 has 20 residues. V dropped 0 bases and J dropped 0 bases, with 22 bases sitting between them. Germline V gene sequence: CDR1 LNHDA, CDR2 SQIVND (reference sequence). Filled out from reference TRBV19 and TRBJ2-3, the complete variable domain reads DGGITQSPKYLFRKEGQNVTLSCEQNLNHDAMYWYRQDPGQGLRLIYYSQIVNDFQKGDIAEGYSVSREKKESFPLTVTSAQKNPTAFYLCASSIDGSPGLQPSTDTQYFGPGTRLTVL.

This clonotype counts as medium-sized. The gene calls are TRBV16 and TRBJ1-5; possible D gene TRBD1, 5 bases. There are 16 residues in the CDR3. Germline V gene data show CDR1 as KGHSY and CDR2 as FQNENV. V gave up 3 bases and J gave up 1 base, with 13 bases separating them. CDR3 nucleotide sequence: TGTGCCAGCAGCCAGTTGACAGATTGGAGCAATCAGCCCCAGCATTTT. This gives the protein CASSQLTDWSNQPQHF.

This clonotype is large (0.1 to 1%). The rearrangement joins TRBV27 to TRBJ2-5; 9 bases line up with TRBD2. Germline CDR1 MNHEY, CDR2 SMNVEV (reference sequence). V lost 9 bases to trimming and J lost 4 bases; unmatched junction nucleotides: 12. The CDR3 extends over 15 amino acids. The CDR3 spells CASSPTVAGAETQYF. CDR3 DNA sequence: TGTGCCAGTTCACCCACGGTAGCGGGGGCAGAGACCCAGTACTTC.

By share of the sample, this clonotype is medium-sized (0.01 to 0.1%). J is TRBJ2-5 and V is TRBV15; D gene ambiguous. The CDR3 consists of 14 residues. V shed 0 bases and J shed 1 base, with 6 bases lying between them. CDR1 LNHNV and CDR2 YYDKDF come from the germline V gene (reference sequence). This CDR3 reads CATSREHSQETQYF. CDR3 DNA: TGTGCCACCAGCAGAGAGCACAGCCAAGAGACCCAGTACTTC.

This clonotype has a handful of counts. This CDR3 reads CAISGTTGVYEQYF. CDR3 DNA: TGTGCCATCAGTGGGACAACGGGGGTCTACGAGCAGTACTTC. This chain uses TRBV10-3 with TRBJ2-7, with a tentative D call TRBD2 (6 bases). Trimming removed 4 bases from V and 3 bases from J, with 13 bases in between. CDR1 is ENHRY, CDR2 SYGVKD, per germline. The CDR3 spans 14 residues.

This clonotype is labeled as medium-sized. The V gene is TRBV28, the J gene TRBJ2-7; D gene unclear. There are 16 residues in the CDR3. V shed 1 base and J shed 3 bases, with 16 bases lying between them. Germline CDR1 MDHEN, CDR2 SYDVKM. The CDR3 loop reads CASSLFTIRGFYEQYF. In DNA, the CDR3 is TGTGCCAGCAGTTTATTTACTATTCGTGGCTTCTACGAGCAGTACTTC.

This clonotype is medium-sized. J is TRBJ2-3 and V is TRBV20-1, with 7 bases matching TRBD2. V dropped 4 bases and J dropped 2; count of bases not matched to a gene: 12. This CDR3 comprises 16 residues. Germline V gene sequence: CDR1 DFQATT, CDR2 SNEGSKA (reference sequence). CDR3 amino acids: CSATSFLAEYTDTQYF. The CDR3 DNA reads TGCAGTGCTACAAGCTTCCTAGCGGAATACACAGATACGCAGTATTTT.

This clonotype is medium-sized. The CDR3 here is CASSENMDRAPTEAFF. Written as DNA, the CDR3 is TGTGCCAGCAGTGAAAATATGGACAGGGCTCCCACTGAAGCTTTCTTT. This chain joins TRBV2 and TRBJ1-1, with 8 bases that match TRBD1. V trimming: 2 bases; J trimming: 4 bases; junction bases outside the gene matches: 9. The CDR3 extends over 16 amino acids. CDR1 is SNHLY, CDR2 FYNNEI, per germline. The full variable domain, its missing parts supplied by reference TRBV2 and TRBJ1-1, is EPEVTQTPSHQVTQMGQEVILRCVPISNHLYFYWYRQILGQKVEFLVSFYNNEISEKSEIFDDQFSVERPDGSNFTLKIRSTKLEDSAMYFCASSENMDRAPTEAFFGQGTRLTVV.

This clonotype qualifies as medium-sized. The rearrangement uses TRBV7-6 and TRBJ2-1, with TRBD2 matching over 8 bases. The CDR3 is 16 residues long. V trimming: 2 bases; J trimming: 4 bases; junction bases outside the gene matches: 7. Germline V lookup: CDR1 SGHVS, CDR2 FNYEAQ. The DNA for the CDR3 is TGTGCCAGCAGCTTATTGATTAGCGGGGAATACAATGAGCAGTTCTTC. Encoded protein: CASSLLISGEYNEQFF. The variable domain in full, completed from reference TRBV7-6 and TRBJ2-1, reads GAGVSQSPRYKVTKRGQDVALRCDPISGHVSLYWYRQALGQGPEFLTYFNYEAQQDKSGLPNDRFSAERPEGSISTLTIQRTEQRDSAMYRCASSLLISGEYNEQFFGPGTRLTVL.

This clonotype is categorized as medium-sized. The chain links TRBV6-1 to TRBJ2-7, with 10 bases aligning to TRBD1. Germline V gene lookup returns CDR1 MNHNS and CDR2 SASEGT. This CDR3 is 17 amino acids long. After removal of 6 bases from V and 2 bases from J, the junction contained 13 bases not matched to a gene. This CDR3 reads CASRDTRGQGLTYEQYF. DNA for the CDR3: TGTGCCAGCAGAGATACAAGGGGACAGGGGTTAACCTACGAGCAGTACTTC.

This clonotype was counted between two and nine times. J is TRBJ2-7 and V is TRBV3-1, with 9 bases matching TRBD2. The CDR3 extends over 14 amino acids. V shed 8 bases and J 2 bases; nucleotides not matched to a gene: 7. CDR1 is LGHDT and CDR2 is YNNKEL in the germline V gene (reference sequence). CDR3 bases: TGTGCCAGCGGAAGCGGGGGGCTCACCTACGAGCAGTACTTC. Protein: CASGSGGLTYEQYF.

This clonotype has just a few counts. The CDR3 here is CASSTGGWETQYF. CDR3 DNA: TGTGCCAGTAGTACAGGGGGCTGGGAGACCCAGTACTTC. This rearrangement joins TRBV19 to TRBJ2-5; 8 bases align to TRBD1. Germline CDR1 reads LNHDA; CDR2 reads SQIVND (reference sequence). CDR3 length equals 13 residues. Trimming took 4 bases from V and 5 from J; bases not matched to a gene: 3.

This clonotype was counted between two and nine times. V usage is TRBV20-1 and J usage is TRBJ1-6; 9 nucleotides match TRBD1. This CDR3 has 16 amino acids. Germline V gene data show CDR1 as DFQATT and CDR2 as SNEGSKA (reference sequence). J lost 6 bases, V lost 1 base, and 7 bases had no gene match. The CDR3 here is CSARGYGQGINSPLHF. The CDR3 DNA is TGCAGTGCTAGAGGATATGGACAGGGGATTAATTCACCCCTCCACTTT.

By sample share, this clonotype is medium-sized. The chain joins TRBV7-2 to TRBJ1-5; unclear D gene. The CDR3 is made up of 13 amino acids. Per the germline V gene, CDR1 is SGHTA and CDR2 is FQGNSA. The ends were cut back, 1 base at V and 2 bases at J, with 3 bases in the middle. CDR3 nucleotides: TGTGCCAGCAGCTTAGATGGCAATCAGCCCCAGCATTTT. Protein product: CASSLDGNQPQHF.

By frequency in the sample, this clonotype is medium-sized. The chain couples TRBV6-5 to TRBJ2-6; D unclear. CDR1 MNHEY and CDR2 SVGAGI come from the germline V gene. CDR3 length: 16 amino acids. Trimming pared 0 bases from V and 0 bases from J, leaving 6 bases between. The DNA of the CDR3 is TGTGCCAGCAGTTACTCGGGCTACTCTGGGGCCAACGTCCTGACTTTC. It is translated as CASSYSGYSGANVLTF.

This clonotype is large in the sample. The rearrangement uses TRBV20-1 and TRBJ1-1, with 7 positions matching TRBD1. This CDR3 is built from 12 residues. Germline-derived CDR1 and CDR2 are DFQATT and SNEGSKA (reference sequence). The CDR3 spells CRVRQGATEAFF. The DNA of the CDR3 is TGCAGAGTCCGACAGGGAGCCACTGAAGCTTTCTTT.

By sample fraction, this clonotype is large (0.1 to 1%). A much bigger clone sits one base away, suggesting this may be a read error. V gene TRBV21-1 combines with J gene TRBJ2-7; the table's TRBD2 call for D was not verified on the DNA. TRBV21-1 is labeled a pseudogene. The length of the CDR3 is 18 residues. CDR3: CASSTAASGGGSSYEQYF. CDR3 in DNA: TGTGCCAGCAGCACAGCGGCTAGCGGGGGGGGCTCCTCCTACGAGCAGTACTTC.

By its share, this clonotype is medium-sized. The genes are TRBV2 and TRBJ1-4; no definite D call. The ends were cut back, 1 base at V and 8 bases at J, with 14 bases in the middle. The CDR3 loop spans 15 amino acids. The V gene's germline CDR1 is SNHLY and CDR2 FYNNEI. CDR3 coding DNA: TGTGCCAGCAGTGAAGTCGGGAGGCTGGGGGAAAAACTGTTTTTT. This codes for CASSEVGRLGEKLFF. Full variable domain (rest looked up from reference TRBV2 and TRBJ1-4): EPEVTQTPSHQVTQMGQEVILRCVPISNHLYFYWYRQILGQKVEFLVSFYNNEISEKSEIFDDQFSVERPDGSNFTLKIRSTKLEDSAMYFCASSEVGRLGEKLFFGSGTQLSVL.

By sample fraction, this clonotype is medium-sized. The chain couples TRBV6-1 to TRBJ2-7, with a tentative D call TRBD1 (6 bases). With 4 bases removed from V and 0 bases from J, the gap between germline ends came to 10 bases. The germline V gene has CDR1 MNHNS and CDR2 SASEGT. This CDR3 is 14 amino acids long. Written as DNA, the CDR3 is TGTGCCAGCAGTGGCCGGGACAACTCCTACGAGCAGTACTTC. This encodes CASSGRDNSYEQYF.

In this sample, this clonotype is medium-sized (0.01 to 0.1%). The chain uses TRBV7-6 and TRBJ1-1; TRBD1 matches 11 bases. With V trimmed by 5 bases and J by 7 bases, 6 bases remained unmatched. CDR3 length equals 14 residues. CDR1 is SGHVS and CDR2 is FNYEAQ in the germline V gene. The CDR3 region is CASSPGTGGREAFF. The DNA for the CDR3 is TGTGCCAGCAGCCCAGGGACAGGGGGGCGTGAAGCTTTCTTT.

This clonotype was observed a few times. CDR3 protein: CASRRTGNGYTF. For the CDR3, the DNA is TGTGCCAGCAGGCGCACAGGGAATGGCTACACCTTC. The J gene is TRBJ1-2, the V gene TRBV2, with D maybe TRBD1 (6 bases). This CDR3 spans 12 amino acids. Trimming shortened V by 6 bases and J by 6 bases, and 11 bases separated the two germline ends. The germline V gene has CDR1 SNHLY and CDR2 FYNNEI.

In its sample, this clonotype ranks as large. This chain connects TRBV5-8 to TRBJ1-5; D uncertain. This CDR3 is built from 16 residues. The germline V and J ends were trimmed by 0 bases and 1 base, with 11 bases remaining between them. Germline V gene sequence: CDR1 SGHTS, CDR2 YDEGEE. The CDR3 DNA follows: TGTGCCAGCAGCTTGGTCGGGGTAATGAGCAATCAGCCCCAGCATTTT. As protein: CASSLVGVMSNQPQHF.

In its sample, this clonotype is medium-sized. The V gene is TRBV29-1, the J gene TRBJ2-2, with a possible D match to TRBD1 (5 bases). Trimming took off 1 base at V and 5 bases at J, with 5 bases between the two ends. The CDR3 covers 12 residues. The germline CDR1 and CDR2 sequences are SQVTM and ANQGSEA. The CDR3 is CSVEGQTGELFF. DNA for the CDR3: TGCAGCGTTGAAGGACAGACCGGGGAGCTGTTTTTT.

By sample fraction, this clonotype is medium-sized (0.01 to 0.1%). The V gene is TRBV14, the J gene TRBJ1-2; weak D call: TRBD1 (6 bases). The CDR3 is 13 residues long. V was shortened by 4 bases and J by 0 bases, with 6 bases between the two germline ends. The V gene's germline CDR1 is SGHDN and CDR2 FVKESK. The CDR3 sequence: CASSRTANYGYTF. The CDR3 bases are TGTGCCAGCAGCCGGACAGCTAACTATGGCTACACCTTC.

By sample fraction, this clonotype is medium-sized (0.01 to 0.1%). The V and J genes are TRBV27 and TRBJ1-2; no clear D. The germline CDR1 and CDR2 sequences are MNHEY and SMNVEV (reference sequence). The CDR3 contains 15 residues. Trimming shortened V by 6 bases and J by 0 bases, and 14 bases separated the two germline ends. CDR3: CASRSWTDSNYGYTF. CDR3 in DNA: TGTGCCAGCAGGTCCTGGACGGATTCTAACTATGGCTACACCTTC.